Reported below is one T cell receptor beta chain. The data originate from a study of blood T cell repertoires in COVID-19. Study information: The United States, Italy and Spain were the sources of the acute and convalescent COVID-19 samples.

Trimming left V 4 bases short and J 4 bases short, with 16 bases between. CDR1 is MNHNY and CDR2 is SVGAGI in the germline V gene (reference sequence). The CDR3 extends over 15 amino acids. The data were produced by immunoSEQ multiplex PCR, yet TCRdb's version contains in-frame clones alone and is incomplete. Among approximately 260,000 clones listed, 80% to 95% were seen once. The study recruited people aged about 18 to 90 years across roughly 25 US areas. What the recovered Cohort 3 donors had was two negative PCRs, clearance, or symptom resolution. The TCR sequence derives from a woman between 18 and 29 years old who had recovered from COVID-19. The sequencing input was PBMCs or T cells enriched from blood (not recorded which). This chain links TRBV6-6 with TRBJ2-5; the D gene is possibly TRBD1 (6 bases). In DNA form, the CDR3 reads TGTGCCAGCAGTTTTGACAGGATAAATTTAGAGACCCAGTACTTC. Encoded protein: CASSFDRINLETQYF.